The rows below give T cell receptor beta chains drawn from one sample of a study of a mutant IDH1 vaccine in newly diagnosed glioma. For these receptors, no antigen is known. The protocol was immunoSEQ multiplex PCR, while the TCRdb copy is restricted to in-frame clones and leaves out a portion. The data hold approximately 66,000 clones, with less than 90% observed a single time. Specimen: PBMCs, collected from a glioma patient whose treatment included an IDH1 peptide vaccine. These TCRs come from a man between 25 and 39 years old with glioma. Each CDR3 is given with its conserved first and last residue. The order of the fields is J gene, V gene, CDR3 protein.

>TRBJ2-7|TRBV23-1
CASSHTITGNFLHEQYF
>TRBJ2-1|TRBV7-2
CASSLHHEQFF
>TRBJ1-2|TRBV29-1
CSAKQGAYGYTF
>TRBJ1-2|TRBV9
CASSVEAGGSYGYTF
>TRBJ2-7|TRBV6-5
CASSYNRGRLGAEQYF
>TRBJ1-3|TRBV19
CASSIGVKGNTIYF
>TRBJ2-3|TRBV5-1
CASSPFVGGASDTQYF
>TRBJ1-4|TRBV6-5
CASSYSDRQNEKLFF
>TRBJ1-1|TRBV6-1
CASKLTGKTEAFF
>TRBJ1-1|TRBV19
CASSPSRQRERSTEAFF
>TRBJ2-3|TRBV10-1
CASSEVGTSDRTDTQYF
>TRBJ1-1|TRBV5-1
CASGELAGNTEAFF
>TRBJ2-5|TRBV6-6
CASSYEGSPETQYF